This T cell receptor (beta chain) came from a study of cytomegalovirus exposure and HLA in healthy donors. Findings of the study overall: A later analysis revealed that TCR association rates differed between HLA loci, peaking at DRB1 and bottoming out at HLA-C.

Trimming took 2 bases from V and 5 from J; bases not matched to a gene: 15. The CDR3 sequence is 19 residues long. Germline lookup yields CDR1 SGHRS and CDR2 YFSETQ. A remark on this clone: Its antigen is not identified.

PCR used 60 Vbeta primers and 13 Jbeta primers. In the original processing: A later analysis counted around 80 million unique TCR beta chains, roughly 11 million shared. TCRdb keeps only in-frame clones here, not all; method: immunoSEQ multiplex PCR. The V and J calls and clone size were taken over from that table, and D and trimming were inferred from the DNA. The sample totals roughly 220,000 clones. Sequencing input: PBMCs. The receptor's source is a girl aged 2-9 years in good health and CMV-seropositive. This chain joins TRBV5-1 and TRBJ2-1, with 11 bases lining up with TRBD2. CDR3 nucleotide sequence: TGCGCCAGCAGCTTACGTGGGCTAGCGGGAGGCCTCCCAGACAATGAGCAGTTCTTC. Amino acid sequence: CASSLRGLAGGLPDNEQFF.